Below are 17 T cell receptor beta chains sequenced from a single sample in a study of blood T cell repertoires in COVID-19 (TCRdb year 2020). Library creation used the immunoSEQ multiplex PCR assay. TCRdb mirrors the immuneACCESS table, restricted to in-frame sequences. Some clones are absent from its copies; in checked studies, under half trace to an unresolved V gene, and the reason for the others is unknown. This sample lists about 220,000 clones; less than 85% were detected once. The top ten hold approximately 3.8% of the sample. Sequenced sample: peripheral blood. Receptor source: a woman of 80 years or more with acute or convalescent COVID-19.

A few counts support this clone. The chain carries TRBV11-2 and TRBJ1-6, with a possible D match to TRBD1 (6 bases). Germline loops: CDR1 SGHAT, CDR2 FQNNGV. V lost 2 bases and J 8 bases, leaving 13 bases between the germline ends. CDR3 size: 15 residues. In DNA form, the CDR3 reads TGTGCCAGCAGCTTATTTGGGGGCCGGGATTCACCCCTCCACTTT. Translating gives CASSLFGGRDSPLHF.

The rearrangement links TRBV11-2 to TRBJ1-2, with a tentative D call TRBD1 (6 bases). Looked up from germline, CDR1 is SGHAT and CDR2 is FQNNGV. This CDR3 is 13 amino acids long. Trimming took off 5 bases at V and 2 bases at J, with 9 bases between the two ends. The CDR3 sequence is CASSKDSNYGYTF. The CDR3 DNA reads TGTGCCAGCAGCAAGGACAGCAACTATGGCTACACCTTC.

The V call is TRBV19, the J call TRBJ2-2; no firm D call. Trimming took 6 bases from V and 1 from J, leaving 9 bases between them. This CDR3 is built from 14 residues. Germline V gives CDR1 LNHDA, CDR2 SQIVND (reference sequence). This chain's CDR3 is CASRVTMNTGELFF. The CDR3 DNA follows: TGTGCCAGTAGAGTCACAATGAACACCGGGGAGCTGTTTTTT. Full variable domain (outside the CDR3, taken from reference TRBV19 and TRBJ2-2): DGGITQSPKYLFRKEGQNVTLSCEQNLNHDAMYWYRQDPGQGLRLIYYSQIVNDFQKGDIAEGYSVSREKKESFPLTVTSAQKNPTAFYLCASRVTMNTGELFFGEGSRLTVL.

The chain carries TRBV15 and TRBJ1-4; 7 nucleotides line up with TRBD1. V lost 0 bases, J lost 5 bases, and 0 bases stayed unmatched. Germline loops: CDR1 LNHNV, CDR2 YYDKDF (reference sequence). The CDR3 sequence is 14 residues long. CDR3 sequence: CATSRDRGNEKLFF. In DNA, the CDR3 is TGTGCCACCAGCAGAGACAGGGGGAATGAAAAACTGTTTTTT.

This chain uses TRBV5-1 with TRBJ2-7, with TRBD1 matching 9 bases. J was trimmed by 5 bases and V by 6 bases; bases with no gene match: 15. CDR3 size: 16 residues. CDR1 SGHRS and CDR2 YFSETQ come from the germline V gene. The DNA for the CDR3 is TGCGCCAGCAACAGAGGAACTGGACAGGGGTTACACGAGCAGTACTTC. Translated, it gives CASNRGTGQGLHEQYF.

The chain combines TRBV5-6 with TRBJ1-2; 9 bases fit TRBD1. This CDR3 spans 15 amino acids. Germline loops: CDR1 SGHDT, CDR2 YYEEEE. V lost 4 bases and J lost 2; bases outside the gene matches: 6. DNA of the CDR3: TGTGCCAGCAGCCTGGCCGGACAGGGGAACTATGGCTACACCTTC. This translates into CASSLAGQGNYGYTF.

The genes are TRBV7-9 and TRBJ1-1, with D possibly TRBD1 on 5 matching bases. The V end lost 2 bases, the J end lost 1 base, and 11 bases lay between the germline ends. Germline assignment: CDR1 SEHNR and CDR2 FQNEAQ (reference sequence). The CDR3 covers 15 residues. The CDR3, as DNA: TGTGCCAGCAGCTTACAAGGGGATGGGAACACTGAAGCTTTCTTT. Translation gives CASSLQGDGNTEAFF.

The V and J genes are TRBV2 and TRBJ1-2; TRBD1 agrees at 8 bases. V gave up 5 bases and J gave up 7 bases; unmatched junction bases: 6. This CDR3 contains 13 residues. CDR1 is SNHLY and CDR2 is FYNNEI in the germline V gene. CDR3 in amino acids: CASSQDRVSGYTF. The CDR3 nucleotides read TGTGCCAGCAGTCAGGACAGGGTTAGTGGCTACACCTTC. Based on the CDR3 plus reference TRBV2 and TRBJ1-2, the full variable domain is EPEVTQTPSHQVTQMGQEVILRCVPISNHLYFYWYRQILGQKVEFLVSFYNNEISEKSEIFDDQFSVERPDGSNFTLKIRSTKLEDSAMYFCASSQDRVSGYTFGSGTRLTVV.

The chain is built from TRBV15 and TRBJ1-5, with 7 bases lining up with TRBD1. The CDR3 sequence is 15 residues long. Trimming at V came to 2 bases and at J to 4 bases, leaving 5 bases not matched to a gene. Germline V gene data show CDR1 as LNHNV and CDR2 as YYDKDF (reference sequence). CDR3 DNA: TGTGCCACCAGCAGACTTGGACAGGTTAATCAGCCCCAGCATTTT. It yields the protein CATSRLGQVNQPQHF.

V is TRBV4-3 and J is TRBJ2-1; 7 bases match TRBD2. V lost 1 base to trimming and J lost 9 bases; unmatched junction nucleotides: 9. The CDR3 extends over 15 amino acids. Germline V CDR1 and CDR2: LGHNA, YSLEER. The CDR3 bases are TGCGCCAGCAGCCAAGCGGTGGCGGGGGATGGTGAGCAGTTCTTC. Its translation: CASSQAVAGDGEQFF.

This chain links TRBV6-5 with TRBJ1-6; 10 nucleotides match TRBD1. The CDR3 runs 13 residues. Per germline, CDR1 MNHEY and CDR2 SVGAGI. The J segment lost 13 bases and the V segment lost 6 bases, leaving 6 bases of the junction unmatched. The CDR3 region has the DNA TGTGCCAGCAGGCCCGGGACAGGGGTTCCCCTCCACTTT. This sequence encodes CASRPGTGVPLHF.

This clone was detected only once. J is TRBJ1-2 and V is TRBV10-3; 7 bases fit TRBD1. V shed 10 bases and J 2 bases; nucleotides not matched to a gene: 13. Per germline, CDR1 ENHRY and CDR2 SYGVKD. The CDR3 spans 15 residues. CDR3 bases: TGTGCCACCGGGTTTGAGCAGGGGGAGAACTATGGCTACACCTTC. This sequence encodes CATGFEQGENYGYTF.

V usage is TRBV28 and J usage is TRBJ1-2; no clear D gene. CDR3 length equals 14 residues. Germline V lookup: CDR1 MDHEN, CDR2 SYDVKM. Trimming shortened V by 2 bases and J by 4 bases, and 11 bases separated the two germline ends. The CDR3 loop reads CASSLDPGIYGYTF. Here the CDR3 DNA reads TGTGCCAGCAGTTTAGATCCAGGTATCTATGGCTACACCTTC.

The V gene is TRBV12-2, the J gene TRBJ2-7; TRBD2, the table's D call, was not compared with the DNA. TRBV12-2 is termed a pseudogene. The CDR3 is 14 amino acids. The CDR3 DNA sequence: TGTGCAAGTCGTGGGGAGGGTTCCTCCTACGAGCAGTACTTC. Protein sequence: CASRGEGSSYEQYF.

This chain joins TRBV2 and TRBJ1-2; D is uncertain. CDR1 is SNHLY and CDR2 is FYNNEI in the germline V gene. The germline V and J ends were trimmed by 8 bases and 5 bases, with 15 bases remaining between them. The CDR3 totals 13 residues. CDR3 bases: TGTGCCAGCCGGGAGGGTTTGTTATATGGCTACACCTTC. Amino acids: CASREGLLYGYTF.

The rearrangement links TRBV7-3 to TRBJ2-1; 9 bases are shared with TRBD1. This CDR3 is built from 13 residues. The J segment lost 9 bases and the V segment lost 5 bases, leaving 5 bases of the junction unmatched. Per germline, CDR1 SGHTA and CDR2 FQGTGA. CDR3 protein: CASSRGTGTEQFF. The CDR3 DNA follows: TGTGCCAGCAGCCGTGGGACAGGGACTGAGCAGTTCTTC.

This chain uses TRBV5-1 with TRBJ2-3; a possible D gene is TRBD2 (6 bases). This CDR3 contains 16 residues. Deletions cut 0 bases from V and 4 bases from J, with 15 bases between. The germline CDR1 and CDR2 sequences are SGHRS and YFSETQ. The CDR3 protein is CASSLEGGAGADTQYF. CDR3 sequence (DNA): TGCGCCAGCAGCTTGGAGGGCGGGGCCGGTGCAGATACGCAGTATTTT.